This is a list of T cell receptor beta chains from one sample in a study of siplizumab effects on memory and regulatory T cells. The data were produced by immunoSEQ multiplex PCR, yet TCRdb's version contains in-frame clones alone and is incomplete. The table shows around 100,000 clones, with 92% occurring only once. The sequenced material came from Tregs sorted from blood. The receptors come from a human donor in good health. The CDR3 runs from the conserved cysteine through the conserved F or W. D genes are given only for firm matches. Only some rows state a clone size, as once, few, many or a class for expanded clones.

abundance: once; j_gene: TRBJ1-1; d_gene: -; v_gene: TRBV11-3; CDR3nt: TGTGCCAGCAGCTTAGAGACGTACACTGAAGCTTTCTTT; CDR3aa: CASSLETYTEAFF
abundance: once; j_gene: TRBJ2-7; d_gene: -; v_gene: TRBV7-9; CDR3nt: TGTGCCAGCAGCGAAGGAGGCGGGATAAACCAGTACTTC; CDR3aa: CASSEGGGINQYF
abundance: -; j_gene: TRBJ2-1; d_gene: TRBD2; v_gene: TRBV10-2; CDR3nt: TGCGCCAGCAGGATAGCGGGCAGTGAATCCAATGAGCAGTTCTTC; CDR3aa: CASRIAGSESNEQFF
abundance: -; j_gene: TRBJ1-4; d_gene: -; v_gene: TRBV19; CDR3nt: TGTGCCAGTTCTTTTCCGGGACTTCCTGAAAAACTGTTTTTT; CDR3aa: CASSFPGLPEKLFF
abundance: once; j_gene: TRBJ2-5; d_gene: -; v_gene: TRBV6-1; CDR3nt: TGTGCCAGCAGTGAATCTTTCTTGCGTGAGACCCAGTACTTC; CDR3aa: CASSESFLRETQYF
abundance: -; j_gene: TRBJ1-1; d_gene: -; v_gene: TRBV10-1; CDR3nt: TGCGCCAGCAGTGAACAGGTGAACACTGAAGCTTTCTTT; CDR3aa: CASSEQVNTEAFF
abundance: -; j_gene: TRBJ1-4; d_gene: TRBD1; v_gene: TRBV14; CDR3nt: TGTGCCAGCAGCCAAGGCGCAGGGGGTTGGGAAAAACTGTTTTTT; CDR3aa: CASSQGAGGWEKLFF
abundance: -; j_gene: TRBJ2-7; d_gene: -; v_gene: TRBV5-1; CDR3nt: TGCGCCAGCAGCTTGGTTGTGGGCTCCTACGAGCAGTACTTC; CDR3aa: CASSLVVGSYEQYF
abundance: -; j_gene: TRBJ1-1; d_gene: -; v_gene: TRBV20-1; CDR3nt: TGCAGTGGGGGCGAAAACACTGAAGCTTTCTTT; CDR3aa: CSGGENTEAFF
abundance: -; j_gene: TRBJ2-5; d_gene: -; v_gene: TRBV6-1; CDR3nt: TGTGCCAGCAGTGAACCGGGACGCCGTCAAGAGACCCAGTACTTC; CDR3aa: CASSEPGRRQETQYF
abundance: -; j_gene: TRBJ2-1; d_gene: -; v_gene: TRBV30; CDR3nt: TGTGCCTGGAGTGGTGGGCGTTCGAGGCAGTTCTTC; CDR3aa: CAWSGGRSRQFF
abundance: -; j_gene: TRBJ1-4; d_gene: TRBD1; v_gene: TRBV28; CDR3nt: TGTGCCAGCATGGACAGGGTTGGGGAAAAACTGTTTTTT; CDR3aa: CASMDRVGEKLFF
abundance: -; j_gene: TRBJ1-1; d_gene: TRBD1; v_gene: TRBV19; CDR3nt: TGTGCCAGTAGCAGACAGGGGATCACTGAAGCTTTCTTT; CDR3aa: CASSRQGITEAFF
abundance: -; j_gene: TRBJ2-4; d_gene: TRBD1; v_gene: TRBV19; CDR3nt: TGTGCCAGTAGTACCTACATAGGGGGCGATCGGTACTTC; CDR3aa: CASSTYIGGDRYF
abundance: -; j_gene: TRBJ2-5; d_gene: TRBD1; v_gene: TRBV19; CDR3nt: TGTGCCAGTAGTATAGGACAGGGAAGTGTGGAGACCCAGTACTTC; CDR3aa: CASSIGQGSVETQYF
abundance: -; j_gene: TRBJ2-1; d_gene: TRBD2; v_gene: TRBV10-3; CDR3nt: TGTGCCATCAGTGTCCCGACCGGGACTAGCGTGTACAATGAGCAGTTCTTC; CDR3aa: CAISVPTGTSVYNEQFF
abundance: -; j_gene: TRBJ2-1; d_gene: TRBD2; v_gene: TRBV7-6; CDR3nt: TGTGCCAGCAGCCCTCATCTAGCGGGAGGATCGTACAATGAGCAGTTCTTC; CDR3aa: CASSPHLAGGSYNEQFF
abundance: -; j_gene: TRBJ1-1; d_gene: -; v_gene: TRBV21-1; CDR3nt: TGTGCCAGCAGCCGCTACGGAGAGAACACTGAAGCTTTCTTT; CDR3aa: CASSRYGENTEAFF
abundance: -; j_gene: TRBJ2-1; d_gene: TRBD1; v_gene: TRBV19; CDR3nt: TGTGCCAGTAGTATAGATCGACAGGGGTTCAATGAGCAGTTCTTC; CDR3aa: CASSIDRQGFNEQFF
abundance: -; j_gene: TRBJ2-6; d_gene: -; v_gene: TRBV1; CDR3nt: TGCACCAGCAGCCAAGTAGCGAATCGGCAGGGCAAGCTCTCTGGGGCCAACGTCCTGACTTTC; CDR3aa: CTSSQVANRQGKLSGANVLTF
abundance: -; j_gene: TRBJ2-3; d_gene: TRBD1; v_gene: TRBV18; CDR3nt: TGTGCCAGCTCACCTATAACAGGGGGCGCAGATACGCAGTATTTT; CDR3aa: CASSPITGGADTQYF
abundance: once; j_gene: TRBJ2-2; d_gene: TRBD2; v_gene: TRBV28; CDR3nt: TGTGCCAGCAGACCTGCGGGGGGGAGCGGGGAGCTGTTTTTT; CDR3aa: CASRPAGGSGELFF
abundance: -; j_gene: TRBJ2-3; d_gene: TRBD2; v_gene: TRBV7-6; CDR3nt: TGTGCCAGCAGCTCGGTGCTAGCGGGATACACAGATACGCAGTATTTT; CDR3aa: CASSSVLAGYTDTQYF
abundance: -; j_gene: TRBJ2-7; d_gene: -; v_gene: TRBV18; CDR3nt: TGTGCCAGCTCAGCCACCCCTACTTACGAGCAGTACTTC; CDR3aa: CASSATPTYEQYF
abundance: -; j_gene: TRBJ2-2; d_gene: TRBD1; v_gene: TRBV5-5; CDR3nt: TGTGCCAGCAGCTTATCCGGGACAGGTTTTACCGGGGAGCTGTTTTTT; CDR3aa: CASSLSGTGFTGELFF
abundance: -; j_gene: TRBJ2-2; d_gene: -; v_gene: TRBV19; CDR3nt: TGTGCCAGTAGTATTGAACTGAGAGGGGATGGCACCGGGGAGCTGTTTTTT; CDR3aa: CASSIELRGDGTGELFF
abundance: -; j_gene: TRBJ2-4; d_gene: TRBD2; v_gene: TRBV19; CDR3nt: TGTGCCAGTAACGATGGACTAGGCCAAGCCAAAAACATTCAGTACTTC; CDR3aa: CASNDGLGQAKNIQYF
abundance: -; j_gene: TRBJ1-6; d_gene: TRBD1; v_gene: TRBV28; CDR3nt: TGTGCCAGCAGCCCCGGGACAGGCGTTTATAATTCACCCCTCCACTTT; CDR3aa: CASSPGTGVYNSPLHF
abundance: -; j_gene: TRBJ2-1; d_gene: TRBD1; v_gene: TRBV19; CDR3nt: TGTGCCAGTAGTACCGACAGGGTTTGGGCCAATGAGCAGTTCTTC; CDR3aa: CASSTDRVWANEQFF
abundance: -; j_gene: TRBJ2-5; d_gene: -; v_gene: TRBV5-1; CDR3nt: TGCGCCAGCAGCCAGCTAGGCGAGACCCAGTACTTC; CDR3aa: CASSQLGETQYF
abundance: -; j_gene: TRBJ2-3; d_gene: -; v_gene: TRBV7-9; CDR3nt: TGTGCCAGCAGCTTCAGCGCGACAGATACGCAGTATTTT; CDR3aa: CASSFSATDTQYF
abundance: -; j_gene: TRBJ2-1; d_gene: TRBD2; v_gene: TRBV25-1; CDR3nt: TGTGCCAGCAGTGAATCCGGGAGGGGCTCCTACAATGAGCAGTTCTTC; CDR3aa: CASSESGRGSYNEQFF
abundance: -; j_gene: TRBJ2-1; d_gene: -; v_gene: TRBV5-6; CDR3nt: TGTGCCAGCACCAGATACAATGAGCAGTTCTTC; CDR3aa: CASTRYNEQFF
abundance: few; j_gene: TRBJ1-1; d_gene: -; v_gene: TRBV19; CDR3nt: TGTGCCAGTAGACTCGGGCAGAACACTGAAGCTTTCTTT; CDR3aa: CASRLGQNTEAFF
abundance: -; j_gene: TRBJ1-5; d_gene: TRBD1; v_gene: TRBV27; CDR3nt: TGTGCCAGCAGTGGAAGGGACAGGGGAATCGATCAGCCCCAGCATTTT; CDR3aa: CASSGRDRGIDQPQHF
abundance: -; j_gene: TRBJ2-2; d_gene: TRBD2; v_gene: TRBV6-5; CDR3nt: TGTGCCAGCAGTTACTCGACTAGCGGTGACACCGGGGAGCTGTTTTTT; CDR3aa: CASSYSTSGDTGELFF
abundance: -; j_gene: TRBJ2-7; d_gene: -; v_gene: TRBV5-4; CDR3nt: TGTGCCAGCAGCGCGGATCCCGGACTATTGTACGAGCAGTACTTC; CDR3aa: CASSADPGLLYEQYF
abundance: -; j_gene: TRBJ2-2; d_gene: TRBD1; v_gene: TRBV10-2; CDR3nt: TGCGCCAGCAGAACACATCGGGACAGGGGACTAAGCGCCGGGGAGCTGTTTTTT; CDR3aa: CASRTHRDRGLSAGELFF
abundance: -; j_gene: TRBJ2-1; d_gene: TRBD2; v_gene: TRBV9; CDR3nt: TGTGCCAGCAGCGTAGGACTAGCGGGAATCCTATCCTACAATGAGCAGTTCTTC; CDR3aa: CASSVGLAGILSYNEQFF
abundance: -; j_gene: TRBJ2-3; d_gene: TRBD1; v_gene: TRBV27; CDR3nt: TGTGCCAGCAGGAAGGGACAGAACACAGATACGCAGTATTTT; CDR3aa: CASRKGQNTDTQYF
abundance: -; j_gene: TRBJ2-7; d_gene: -; v_gene: TRBV18; CDR3nt: TGTGCCAGCTCCCCGCCGAAGGGGTCCTACGAGCAGTACTTC; CDR3aa: CASSPPKGSYEQYF
abundance: -; j_gene: TRBJ1-5; d_gene: -; v_gene: TRBV5-5; CDR3nt: TGTGCCAGCAGCGGTGGGTTAAGGGATACTCAGCCCCAGCATTTT; CDR3aa: CASSGGLRDTQPQHF
abundance: -; j_gene: TRBJ1-5; d_gene: TRBD1; v_gene: TRBV7-9; CDR3nt: TGTGCCAGCAGCTTAGGGGACAGGAGCAATCAGCCCCAGCATTTT; CDR3aa: CASSLGDRSNQPQHF
abundance: -; j_gene: TRBJ2-1; d_gene: -; v_gene: TRBV5-1; CDR3nt: TGCGCCAGCAGCTTGCTGAGGGCGGAATACAATGAGCAGTTCTTC; CDR3aa: CASSLLRAEYNEQFF
abundance: -; j_gene: TRBJ2-3; d_gene: TRBD2; v_gene: TRBV7-2; CDR3nt: TGTGCCAGCAGCTCCACGGGACTAGCGGGAGTTACGCAGTATTTT; CDR3aa: CASSSTGLAGVTQYF
abundance: -; j_gene: TRBJ2-5; d_gene: TRBD2; v_gene: TRBV11-2; CDR3nt: TGTGCCAGCAGCCTCTCCATTAGCGGGAGACTTGACTTC; CDR3aa: CASSLSISGRLDF
abundance: once; j_gene: TRBJ2-3; d_gene: TRBD2; v_gene: TRBV5-4; CDR3nt: TGTGCCAGCAGCTTGGGGACGGGAGGTGGGTTAGATACGCAGTATTTT; CDR3aa: CASSLGTGGGLDTQYF
abundance: -; j_gene: TRBJ2-3; d_gene: -; v_gene: TRBV21-1; CDR3nt: TGTGCCAGCAGCAAACTCGAGACAGGGGCTTTTTCCACAGATACGCAGTATTTT; CDR3aa: CASSKLETGAFSTDTQYF
abundance: -; j_gene: TRBJ2-7; d_gene: -; v_gene: TRBV27; CDR3nt: TGTGCCAGCAGCCCCCGAAACCCGCGTTCCGGGCCACCCTCCTACGAGCAGTACTTC; CDR3aa: CASSPRNPRSGPPSYEQYF
abundance: -; j_gene: TRBJ1-2; d_gene: -; v_gene: TRBV27; CDR3nt: TGTGCCAGCAGTTTATACCCAGGGCCTAACTATGGCTACACCTTC; CDR3aa: CASSLYPGPNYGYTF
abundance: once; j_gene: TRBJ2-1; d_gene: -; v_gene: TRBV9; CDR3nt: TGTGCCAGCAGCGTCGAGGGGATGGTGAGCTACAATGAGCAGTTCTTC; CDR3aa: CASSVEGMVSYNEQFF
abundance: -; j_gene: TRBJ1-5; d_gene: -; v_gene: TRBV27; CDR3nt: TGTGCCAGCAGTTTATATCGGGTTCGACAGCCCCAGCATTTT; CDR3aa: CASSLYRVRQPQHF
abundance: once; j_gene: TRBJ2-7; d_gene: TRBD1; v_gene: TRBV11-2; CDR3nt: TGTGCCAGCAGTAGAAACCCGGGACAGGGCTACGAGCAGTACTTC; CDR3aa: CASSRNPGQGYEQYF
abundance: -; j_gene: TRBJ2-7; d_gene: TRBD1; v_gene: TRBV5-1; CDR3nt: TGCGCCAGCAGCCCGGGACAGAAATTCTACGAGCAGTACTTC; CDR3aa: CASSPGQKFYEQYF